This T cell receptor (beta chain) was identified during a study of T cell responses to AZD1222 COVID-19 vaccine. Profiled with immunoSEQ multiplex PCR; TCRdb holds only in-frame clones, not every one. The data show approximately 150,000 clones, roughly 90% seen once. This CDR3 is 14 amino acids long. CDR1 and CDR2 (germline): SGHDN, FVKESK. V was clipped by 4 bases and J by 8 bases; unmatched bases: 10. Points from the study as a whole: Donors, mostly white British, included more females; clonal diversity was possibly underestimated. The reported proportion of spike-specific TCRs targeting unmutated variant regions was nearly half.

About this clone itself: Its antigen is unknown.

The gene calls are TRBV14 and TRBJ1-2, with 7 bases that match TRBD1. The starting material was peripheral blood, obtained 28 days after the second AZD1222 dose. The TCR comes from an adult who received the AZD1222 COVID-19 vaccine. The CDR3 sequence: CASSRLTGKYGYTF. The CDR3 DNA reads TGTGCCAGCAGCCGACTGACAGGGAAATACGGCTACACCTTC.